The 8 T cell receptor beta chains reported below all come from one sample, sequenced in a study of T cell clusters in autoimmune cytopenias. One tube held mixed TRB-A and TRB-B primer pools for touch-down PCR. TCRdb derives one entry per CDR3 protein from the multiplex PCR reads, leaving out DNA. This table holds some 6,000 distinct CDR3 sequences. Each sample's input was 250 to 300 ng genomic DNA, 30,000 to 45,000 genome equivalents. Separately, the same data were catalogued under a study of T cell repertoires in aging, cancer and after chemotherapy.

Material: peripheral blood. These TCRs come from a human donor in good health.

According to its frequency, this clonotype is medium-sized (0.01 to 0.1%). The gene calls are TRBV5-4 and TRBJ2-2; TCRdb returns TRBD1, unconfirmable since there is no DNA. Germline CDR1 is SGHNT and CDR2 is YYREEE (reference sequence). This CDR3 comprises 18 residues. This chain's CDR3 is CASSHVGQGASGTGELFF.

Considering frequency, this clonotype is medium-sized. The V call is TRBV12-3 or TRBV12-4, the J call TRBJ2-7; without DNA, the TCRdb call of TRBD1 cannot be checked. The length of the CDR3 is 14 residues. The CDR3 loop is CASSWTGPPYEQYF.

This clonotype is labeled medium-sized (0.01 to 0.1%) based on frequency. The V and J genes are TRBV6-5 and TRBJ2-5; TCRdb reports TRBD1, a call that lacks DNA to check it against. CDR1 is MNHEY and CDR2 is SVGAGI in the germline V gene. The CDR3 consists of 16 residues. CDR3: CASRPIGTGLGETQYF.

The chain carries TRBV27 and TRBJ2-1; TCRdb calls TRBD2, which cannot be checked without DNA. Germline V CDR1 and CDR2: MNHEY, SMNVEV (reference sequence). The CDR3 runs to 16 residues. The CDR3 sequence is CASSTSSGSSYNEQFF.

This chain connects TRBV18 to TRBJ1-3; the TCRdb call, TRBD1, lacks DNA for checking. CDR1 and CDR2 (germline): KGHSH, LQKENI. CDR3 length: 17 residues. The CDR3 reads CASSPLIDRSSGNTIYF.

Considering frequency, this clonotype is medium-sized. The chain joins TRBV11-1 to TRBJ2-1. CDR1 and CDR2 (germline): SGHAT, FQDESV (reference sequence). The CDR3 loop spans 12 amino acids. The CDR3 sequence: CASSLVVGEQFF.

This clonotype shows up as medium-sized by frequency. CDR3 sequence: CASGKIIGDANTGELFF. This chain uses TRBV6-2 or TRBV6-3 with TRBJ2-2; absent DNA, TCRdb's TRBD1 call cannot be checked. The germline V gene has CDR1 MNHEY and CDR2 SVGEGT. CDR3 length equals 17 residues.

In terms of frequency, this clonotype is medium-sized. The V call is TRBV5-1, the J call TRBJ2-5; TCRdb outputs TRBD2, but without DNA this stays unchecked. Germline values: CDR1 SGHRS, CDR2 YFSETQ. The CDR3 runs 14 residues. The CDR3 spells CASSPTGSMETQYF.